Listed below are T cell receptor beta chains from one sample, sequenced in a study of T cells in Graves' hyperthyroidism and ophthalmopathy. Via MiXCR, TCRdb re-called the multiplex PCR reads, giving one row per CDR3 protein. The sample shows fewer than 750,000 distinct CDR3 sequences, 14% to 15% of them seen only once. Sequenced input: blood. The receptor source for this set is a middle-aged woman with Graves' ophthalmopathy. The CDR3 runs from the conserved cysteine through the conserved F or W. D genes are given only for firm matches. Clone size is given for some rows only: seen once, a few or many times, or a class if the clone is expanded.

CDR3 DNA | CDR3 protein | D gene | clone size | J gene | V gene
TGTGCCAGCACCGTGTGGGGGAACACTGAAGCTTTCTTT | CASTVWGNTEAFF | . | many | TRBJ1-1 | TRBV6-2/TRBV6-3
TGTGCCAGCTTCAGGGCTGACTATGGCTACACCTTC | CASFRADYGYTF | . | many | TRBJ1-2 | TRBV19
TGTGCCAGCAGTTGGCGAGCAGGTCAAGAGACCCAGTACTTC | CASSWRAGQETQYF | . | many | TRBJ2-5 | TRBV28
TGTGCCAGCAGTCCCCTATTAGGAAACACTGAAGCTTTCTTT | CASSPLLGNTEAFF | . | . | TRBJ1-1 | TRBV6-2/TRBV6-3
TGTGCCAGCAGTTATTGGCCCGGGGAGCTGTTTTTT | CASSYWPGELFF | . | . | TRBJ2-2 | TRBV6-5
TGTGCCAGCAGCTCGCGACAGGAGTCTGGAAACACCATATATTTT | CASSSRQESGNTIYF | . | few | TRBJ1-3 | TRBV7-2
TGTGCCAGCAATTGGGACAGCAAGGGAGTTCAGCCCCAGCATTTT | CASNWDSKGVQPQHF | TRBD1 | many | TRBJ1-5 | TRBV28
TGTGCCAGCAGTCAAACCGGGACAGGGGGCGCGGTAATCTCTCTGAACACTGAAGCTTTCTTT | CASSQTGTGGAVISLNTEAFF | TRBD1 | many | TRBJ1-1 | TRBV6-1
TGTGCCAGCAGAGTACACGAAAATGAAGCTTTCTTT | CASRVHENEAFF | . | many | TRBJ1-1 | TRBV2
TGTGCCACCAGTGATACCGTTTCCTACGAGCAGTACTTC | CATSDTVSYEQYF | . | many | TRBJ2-7 | TRBV24-1
TGTGCCAGCAGTGAAACGGCAGGGGAAGGGTACGAGCAGTACTTC | CASSETAGEGYEQYF | . | . | TRBJ2-7 | TRBV6-1
TGCAGTGCTAGCGGGAGGAATGCCGGGGAGCTGTTTTTT | CSASGRNAGELFF | TRBD2 | . | TRBJ2-2 | TRBV20-1
TGTGCCAGCAGTTTACTTTCAGGGAGGTCCTACGAGCAGTACTTC | CASSLLSGRSYEQYF | . | many | TRBJ2-7 | TRBV28
TGTGCCAGCTCCCCGGGACTAGCGGCTCGGGAGCAGTACTTC | CASSPGLAAREQYF | TRBD2 | many | TRBJ2-7 | TRBV18
TGTGCCTGGAGTGTGCGGGGGCAGCCCCAGCATTTT | CAWSVRGQPQHF | . | many | TRBJ1-5 | TRBV30